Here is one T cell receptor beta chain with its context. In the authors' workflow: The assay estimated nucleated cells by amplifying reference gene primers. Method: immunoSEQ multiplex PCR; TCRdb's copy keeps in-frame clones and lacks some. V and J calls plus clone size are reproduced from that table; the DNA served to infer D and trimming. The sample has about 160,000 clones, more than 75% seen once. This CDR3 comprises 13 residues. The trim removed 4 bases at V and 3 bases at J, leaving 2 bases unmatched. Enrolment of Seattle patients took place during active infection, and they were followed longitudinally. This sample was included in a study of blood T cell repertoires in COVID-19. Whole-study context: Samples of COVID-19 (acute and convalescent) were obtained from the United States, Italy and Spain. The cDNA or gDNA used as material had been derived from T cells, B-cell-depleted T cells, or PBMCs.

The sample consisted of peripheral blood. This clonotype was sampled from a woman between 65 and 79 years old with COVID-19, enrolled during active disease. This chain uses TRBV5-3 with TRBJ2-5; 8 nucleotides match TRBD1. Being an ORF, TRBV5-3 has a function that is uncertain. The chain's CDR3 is CARSGQGEETQYF. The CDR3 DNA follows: TGTGCCAGAAGCGGACAGGGAGAAGAGACCCAGTACTTC.